This T cell receptor beta chain was observed in a study of identical twins. Whole-study results and caveats: There was more out-of-frame TCR alpha sharing in monozygotic twins than models estimated. The same donors were not followed; conclusions instead depended on cross-sectional statistical analysis.

This clonotype showed up just a few times. What it binds is not known. Carrying unique molecular identifiers, the cDNA also gained a universal primer site through template switching. TCRdb independently ran MiXCR on the 5' RACE reads; one entry per CDR3 protein. This sample yields around 650,000 distinct CDR3 sequences, of which about 7.6% are seen a single time; roughly 1.6% belongs to the top ten. The CDR3 totals 16 residues. V dropped 7 bases and J dropped 4; count of bases not matched to a gene: 7. Healthy Caucasians, and only they, were the donors. The same specimen was also included in a second study, on yellow fever vaccine responses in identical twins.

The sample taken for sequencing was PBMCs. This TCR came from a woman aged 18 to 35 in good health. The genes are TRBV12-3 or TRBV12-4 and TRBJ2-1, with 13 bases that match TRBD2. The CDR3 sequence is CASNLEGLAGYNEQFF. Here the CDR3 DNA reads TGTGCCAGCAACCTAGAGGGACTAGCGGGATACAATGAGCAGTTCTTC.